The next 15 T cell receptor beta chains were all read from a single sample in a study of blood T cell repertoires in COVID-19. Using immunoSEQ multiplex PCR, the repertoire was profiled, and TCRdb retains in-frame clones only, with some absent. In the table there are roughly 200,000 clones, more than 70% of which are singletons. Sequenced input: PBMCs or T cells enriched from blood (not recorded which). Receptor source: a man aged 40-49 years with acute COVID-19.

This rearrangement joins TRBV24-1 to TRBJ2-5; tentative D call: TRBD2 (5 bases). Germline V gene sequence: CDR1 KGHDR, CDR2 SFDVKD. Deletions cut 1 base from V and 1 base from J, with 9 bases between. The CDR3 sequence is 15 residues long. The CDR3 reads CATSDLSGVQETQYF. CDR3 nucleotide sequence: TGTGCCACCAGTGATTTATCCGGGGTCCAAGAGACCCAGTACTTC.

The chain carries TRBV4-1 and TRBJ2-7; 10 bases align to TRBD2. The CDR3 spans 15 residues. The V segment lost 5 bases and the J segment 4 bases; nucleotides outside the gene matches: 8. CDR1 is MGHRA, CDR2 YSYEKL, per germline. The CDR3 protein is CASSSTSGTAYEQYF. The DNA of the CDR3 is TGCGCCAGCAGCTCAACTAGCGGGACCGCTTACGAGCAGTACTTC.

V usage is TRBV28 and J usage is TRBJ1-3; D remains unclear. V lost 3 bases to trimming and J lost 4 bases, with 10 bases between them. Germline V gene data show CDR1 as MDHEN and CDR2 as SYDVKM. This CDR3 has 14 amino acids. In DNA, the CDR3 is TGTGCCAGCAGTTTTCAGGTGGCGGGAAACACCATATATTTT. It translates to CASSFQVAGNTIYF.

This rearrangement joins TRBV5-1 to TRBJ2-1, with D perhaps TRBD1 (5 bases). Germline V gene data show CDR1 as SGHRS and CDR2 as YFSETQ. With 6 bases removed from V and 6 bases from J, the gap between germline ends came to 7 bases. The CDR3 consists of 11 residues. The CDR3: CASKGVNEQFF. CDR3 sequence (DNA): TGCGCCAGCAAAGGGGTCAATGAGCAGTTCTTC.

The rearrangement joins TRBV6-5 to TRBJ1-2; D is unclear. Trimming shortened V by 7 bases and J by 4 bases, and 4 bases separated the two germline ends. The germline CDR1 and CDR2 sequences are MNHEY and SVGAGI. The CDR3 spans 10 residues. This CDR3 is CASTGYGYTF. The CDR3 DNA reads as TGTGCCAGCACAGGCTATGGCTACACCTTC.

The chain carries TRBV5-6 and TRBJ2-1; D not certain. The V and J ends lost 2 bases and 0 bases respectively, with 6 bases between them. Germline V gene lookup returns CDR1 SGHDT and CDR2 YYEEEE. The CDR3 extends over 14 amino acids. The CDR3 DNA follows: TGTGCCAGCAGCTTCCTAAGCTCCTACAATGAGCAGTTCTTC. Translating it yields CASSFLSSYNEQFF. Full variable domain (outside the CDR3, taken from reference TRBV5-6 and TRBJ2-1): DAGVTQSPTHLIKTRGQQVTLRCSPKSGHDTVSWYQQALGQGPQFIFQYYEEEERQRGNFPDRFSGHQFPNYSSELNVNALLLGDSALYLCASSFLSSYNEQFFGPGTRLTVL.

The chain carries TRBV15 and TRBJ1-4, with TRBD1 matching over 9 bases. CDR1 and CDR2 from the germline V gene are LNHNV and YYDKDF (reference sequence). There are 15 residues in the CDR3. The ends lost 3 bases at V and 10 bases at J; junction bases unmatched: 9. Here the CDR3 reads CATSSLGDRAGKLFF. The CDR3 DNA reads TGTGCCACCAGCAGCCTCGGGGACAGGGCTGGAAAACTGTTTTTT.

This chain uses TRBV5-1 with TRBJ1-2; a possible D gene is TRBD1 (6 bases). The germline CDR1 and CDR2 sequences are SGHRS and YFSETQ. CDR3 size: 15 residues. V gave up 4 bases and J gave up 8 bases, with 21 bases separating them. CDR3 protein: CASSTYLPGQKGYTF. CDR3 nucleotide sequence: TGCGCCAGCAGCACCTATTTGCCGGGACAAAAAGGCTACACCTTC.

This chain connects TRBV10-3 to TRBJ1-6; the D is unclear. Germline-derived CDR1 and CDR2 are ENHRY and SYGVKD. The CDR3 covers 15 residues. Trimming took off 3 bases at V and 8 bases at J, with 14 bases between the two ends. The chain's CDR3 is CAISERRPEDSPLHF. The CDR3 DNA reads as TGTGCCATCAGTGAAAGACGCCCGGAGGATTCACCCCTCCACTTT.

The chain is built from TRBV5-1 and TRBJ2-5, with D possibly TRBD2 on 5 matching bases. Trimming cost V 4 bases and J 9 bases, with 19 bases left between them. Per germline, CDR1 SGHRS and CDR2 YFSETQ. The CDR3 has 14 amino acids. CDR3 nucleotide sequence: TGCGCCAGCAGCCCCGAACTAGGTGTCCTGTCCCAGTACTTC. Amino acids: CASSPELGVLSQYF.

As DNA, the CDR3 is TGTGCCATCAGTGACGGAGGAGCGGCCACCTACGAGCAGTACTTC. Translation: CAISDGGAATYEQYF. V gene TRBV10-3 combines with J gene TRBJ2-7, with D possibly matching TRBD2 (5 bases). Trimming pared 3 bases from V and 2 bases from J, leaving 14 bases between. This CDR3 comprises 15 residues. The germline CDR1 and CDR2 sequences are ENHRY and SYGVKD.

The chain links TRBV3-1 (or the pseudogene TRBV3-2) to TRBJ1-2, with a tentative D call TRBD1 (6 bases). CDR3 length: 14 residues. V lost 3 bases and J 2 bases, leaving 10 bases between the germline ends. Germline CDR1 LGHDT, CDR2 YNNKEL (reference sequence). The CDR3 reads CASSHWGTNYGYTF. The CDR3 DNA sequence: TGTGCCAGCAGCCACTGGGGGACAAACTATGGCTACACCTTC.

The chain has TRBV9 and TRBJ1-1; perhaps TRBD1 as D (5 bases). The V and J ends lost 1 base and 2 bases respectively, with 15 bases between them. Germline V CDR1 and CDR2: SGDLS, YYNGEE. This CDR3 comprises 16 residues. CDR3 sequence: CASSVSPDIFNTEAFF. In DNA form, the CDR3 reads TGTGCCAGCAGCGTATCCCCGGACATTTTTAACACTGAAGCTTTCTTT.

The chain recombines TRBV5-1 with TRBJ1-3; a possible D gene is TRBD1 (6 bases). The CDR3 length is 16 residues. CDR1 SGHRS and CDR2 YFSETQ come from the germline V gene. The ends were cut back, 7 bases at V and 4 bases at J, with 21 bases in the middle. DNA of the CDR3: TGCGCCAGCCCGGGGGGGGAAGACAGGCAGGGAAACACCATATATTTT. Residues: CASPGGEDRQGNTIYF.

The chain joins TRBV4-1 to TRBJ2-7; 14 bases are a match to TRBD2. J lost 5 bases, V lost 0 bases, and 6 bases had no gene match. Germline lookup yields CDR1 MGHRA and CDR2 YSYEKL. The CDR3 sequence is 17 residues long. The CDR3 loop is CASSQDSPGLAGDEQYF. CDR3 DNA: TGCGCCAGCAGCCAAGACTCACCGGGACTAGCGGGAGACGAGCAGTACTTC.